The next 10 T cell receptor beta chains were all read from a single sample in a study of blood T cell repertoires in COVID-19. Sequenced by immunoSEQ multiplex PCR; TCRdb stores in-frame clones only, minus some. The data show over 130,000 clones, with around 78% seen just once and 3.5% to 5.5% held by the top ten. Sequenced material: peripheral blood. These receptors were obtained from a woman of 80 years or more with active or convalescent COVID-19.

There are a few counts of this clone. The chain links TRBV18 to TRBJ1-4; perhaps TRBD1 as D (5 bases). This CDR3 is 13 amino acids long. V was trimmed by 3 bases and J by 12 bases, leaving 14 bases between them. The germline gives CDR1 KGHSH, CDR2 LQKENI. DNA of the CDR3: TGTGCCAGCTCACCTGAGCCGATAGGGGAACTGTTTTTT. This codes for CASSPEPIGELFF.

The CDR3 sequence is CASSLQDREETQYF. The CDR3 nucleotides read TGTGCCAGCAGCCTCCAGGACAGGGAAGAGACCCAGTACTTC. The chain links TRBV7-3 to TRBJ2-5; 8 nucleotides match TRBD1. This CDR3 is built from 14 residues. From germline, CDR1 is SGHTA and CDR2 FQGTGA. The J segment lost 3 bases and the V segment lost 5 bases, leaving 5 bases of the junction unmatched.

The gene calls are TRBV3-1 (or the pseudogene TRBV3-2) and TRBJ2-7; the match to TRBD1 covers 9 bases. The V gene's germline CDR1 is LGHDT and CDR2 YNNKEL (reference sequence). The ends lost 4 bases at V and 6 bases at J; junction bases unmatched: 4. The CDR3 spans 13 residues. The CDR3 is CASSRGQGGEQYF. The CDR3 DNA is TGTGCCAGCAGCCGGGGACAGGGCGGCGAGCAGTACTTC.

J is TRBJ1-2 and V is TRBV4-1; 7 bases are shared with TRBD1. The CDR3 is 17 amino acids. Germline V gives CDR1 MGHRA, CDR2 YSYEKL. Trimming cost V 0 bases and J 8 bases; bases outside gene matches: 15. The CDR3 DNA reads TGCGCCAGCAGCCAAGATTGGACAGGAGTCGCCCCTAAGGGCTACACCTTC. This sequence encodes CASSQDWTGVAPKGYTF.

The CDR3 loop is CASSLEGVGANYGYTF. The CDR3 nucleotides are TGTGCCAGCAGCTTAGAAGGGGTTGGAGCTAACTATGGCTACACCTTC. The chain has TRBV7-2 and TRBJ1-2; possible D gene TRBD1, 5 bases. Per the germline V gene, CDR1 is SGHTA and CDR2 is FQGNSA. The length of the CDR3 is 16 residues. V was cut by 1 base and J by 0 bases, with 12 bases left in between. The full variable domain, its missing parts supplied by reference TRBV7-2 and TRBJ1-2, is GAGVSQSPSNKVTEKGKDVELRCDPISGHTALYWYRQSLGQGLEFLIYFQGNSAPDKSGLPSDRFSAERTGGSVSTLTIQRTQQEDSAVYLCASSLEGVGANYGYTFGSGTRLTVV.

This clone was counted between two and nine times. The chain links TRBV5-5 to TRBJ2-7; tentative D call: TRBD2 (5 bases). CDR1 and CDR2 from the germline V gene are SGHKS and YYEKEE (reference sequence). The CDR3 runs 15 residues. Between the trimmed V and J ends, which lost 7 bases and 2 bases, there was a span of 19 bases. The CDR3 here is CASGLYFRSAYEQYF. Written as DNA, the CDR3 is TGTGCCAGCGGGCTCTACTTTCGTAGCGCCTACGAGCAGTACTTC.

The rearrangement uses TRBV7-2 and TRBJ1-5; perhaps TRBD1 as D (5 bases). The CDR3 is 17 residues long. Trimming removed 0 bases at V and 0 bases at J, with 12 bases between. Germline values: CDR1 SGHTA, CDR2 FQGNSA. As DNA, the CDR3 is TGTGCCAGCAGCTTAGCGGCAGGGCTTTATAGCAATCAGCCCCAGCATTTT. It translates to CASSLAAGLYSNQPQHF.

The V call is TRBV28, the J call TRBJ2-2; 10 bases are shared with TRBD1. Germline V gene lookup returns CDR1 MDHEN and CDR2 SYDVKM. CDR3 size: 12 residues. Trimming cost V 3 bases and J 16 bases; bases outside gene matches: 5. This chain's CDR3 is CASSFRQGAEFF. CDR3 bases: TGTGCCAGCAGTTTCCGACAGGGGGCAGAGTTTTTT.

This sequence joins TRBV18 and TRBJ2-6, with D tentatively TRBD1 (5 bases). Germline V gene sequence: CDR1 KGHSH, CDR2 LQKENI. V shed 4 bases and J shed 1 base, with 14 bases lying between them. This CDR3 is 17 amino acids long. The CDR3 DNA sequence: TGTGCCAGCTCACTAGGTACAGGACGATCTGGGGCCAACGTCCTGACTTTC. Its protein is CASSLGTGRSGANVLTF.

The CDR3 nucleotides are TGTGCCAGCAGCCAACAGGGGAAGAACAATCAGCCCCAGCATTTT. Its protein product is CASSQQGKNNQPQHF. The V and J genes are TRBV3-1 (or the pseudogene TRBV3-2) and TRBJ1-5, with D tentatively TRBD1 (6 bases). The CDR3 length is 15 residues. V was shortened by 2 bases and J by 3 bases, with 11 bases between the two germline ends. Germline-derived CDR1 and CDR2 are LGHDT and YNNKEL (reference sequence).